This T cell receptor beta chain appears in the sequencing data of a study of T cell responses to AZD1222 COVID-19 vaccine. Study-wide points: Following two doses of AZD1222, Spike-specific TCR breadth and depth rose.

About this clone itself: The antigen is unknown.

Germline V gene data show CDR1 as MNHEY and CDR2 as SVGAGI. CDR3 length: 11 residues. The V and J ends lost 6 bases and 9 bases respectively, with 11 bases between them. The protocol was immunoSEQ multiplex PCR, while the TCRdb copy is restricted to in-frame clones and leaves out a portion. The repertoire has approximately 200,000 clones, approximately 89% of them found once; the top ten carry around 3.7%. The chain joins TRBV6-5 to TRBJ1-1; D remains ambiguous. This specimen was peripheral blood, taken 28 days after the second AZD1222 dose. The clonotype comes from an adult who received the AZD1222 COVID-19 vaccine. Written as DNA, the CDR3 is TGTGCCAGCAGGGAGACCACGCAAGCTTTCTTT. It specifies CASRETTQAFF.